One sample yielded the 5 T cell receptor beta chains listed below, sequenced in a study of blood T cell repertoires in COVID-19. Clones were sequenced by immunoSEQ multiplex PCR, and TCRdb holds only the in-frame ones, with some missing. The sample includes 110,000 to 150,000 clones, about four fifths seen only once; the top ten take approximately 3.6%. The sequenced sample was peripheral blood. These receptor sequences come from a man between 70 and 80 years old who had recovered from COVID-19.

The V and J genes are TRBV7-9 and TRBJ2-7, with 11 bases that match TRBD2. This CDR3 region has 15 residues. From germline, CDR1 is SEHNR and CDR2 FQNEAQ (reference sequence). V lost 3 bases, J lost 2 bases, and 3 bases stayed unmatched. The CDR3 here is CASSFLSGRAYEQYF. The CDR3 coding sequence is TGTGCCAGCAGCTTCCTTAGCGGGAGGGCCTACGAGCAGTACTTC.

The DNA for the CDR3 is TGTGCCAGCAGTTTGAACGGGGTTGAGCAGTTCTTC. Residues: CASSLNGVEQFF. The chain employs TRBV28 and TRBJ2-1, with D tentatively TRBD2 (5 bases). The germline V gene has CDR1 MDHEN and CDR2 SYDVKM. The CDR3 consists of 12 residues. The germline V and J ends were trimmed by 3 bases and 9 bases, with 9 bases remaining between them. Full variable domain (rest looked up from reference TRBV28 and TRBJ2-1): DVKVTQSSRYLVKRTGEKVFLECVQDMDHENMFWYRQDPGLGLRLIYFSYDVKMKEKGDIPEGYSVSREKKERFSLILESASTNQTSMYLCASSLNGVEQFFGPGTRLTVL.

V is TRBV27 and J is TRBJ1-1; 12 nucleotides align to TRBD1. With V trimmed by 5 bases and J by 11 bases, 12 bases remained unmatched. The germline gives CDR1 MNHEY, CDR2 SMNVEV (reference sequence). The CDR3 totals 15 residues. The CDR3 here is CASSPYRDRGHRAFF. CDR3 in DNA: TGTGCCAGCAGTCCGTACCGGGACAGGGGGCACCGGGCTTTCTTT.

The genes are TRBV19 and TRBJ2-7; D is uncertain. V shed 0 bases and J shed 3 bases, with 12 bases lying between them. This CDR3 region has 15 residues. The germline V gene encodes CDR1 LNHDA and CDR2 SQIVND (reference sequence). The CDR3 is CASSIDLEEIYEQYF. The CDR3 DNA follows: TGTGCCAGTAGTATAGATCTTGAGGAGATCTACGAGCAGTACTTC. The full variable domain, completed using reference TRBV19 and TRBJ2-7, is DGGITQSPKYLFRKEGQNVTLSCEQNLNHDAMYWYRQDPGQGLRLIYYSQIVNDFQKGDIAEGYSVSREKKESFPLTVTSAQKNPTAFYLCASSIDLEEIYEQYFGPGTRLTVT.

This rearrangement joins TRBV5-1 to TRBJ1-5, with D hard to call. Between the trimmed V and J ends, which lost 4 bases and 5 bases, there was a span of 13 bases. CDR3 length equals 14 residues. The V gene's germline CDR1 is SGHRS and CDR2 YFSETQ. DNA of the CDR3: TGCGCCAGCAGCGTACAGCCGACCGATCAGCCCCAGCATTTT. As protein: CASSVQPTDQPQHF.